What follows are 8 T cell receptor beta chains derived from one specimen sequenced in a study of blood T cell repertoires in COVID-19. Clones were read by immunoSEQ multiplex PCR, and TCRdb kept only the in-frame ones, dropping some. The data hold around 130,000 clones, with roughly 72% observed a single time. Specimen: peripheral blood. The receptor source for this set is a human donor in a cohort sampled during active COVID-19.

The CDR3 protein is CASSPAQASYEQYF. CDR3 DNA sequence: TGTGCCAGCTCACCGGCACAGGCTTCCTACGAGCAGTACTTC. This rearrangement joins TRBV18 to TRBJ2-7; possible D gene TRBD1, 5 bases. This CDR3 comprises 14 residues. The germline CDR1 and CDR2 sequences are KGHSH and LQKENI. Between the trimmed V and J ends, which lost 3 bases and 1 base, there was a span of 10 bases.

V usage is TRBV4-1 and J usage is TRBJ2-3; 13 bases line up with TRBD2. The germline gives CDR1 MGHRA, CDR2 YSYEKL. The CDR3 runs 18 residues. J lost 5 bases, V lost 4 bases, and 12 bases had no gene match. CDR3 protein: CASSRVGLAGAGGDTQYF. DNA for the CDR3: TGCGCCAGCAGCCGAGTCGGACTAGCGGGGGCCGGGGGAGATACGCAGTATTTT.

The chain has TRBV7-3 and TRBJ1-2; D is ambiguous. The CDR3 loop spans 13 amino acids. In germline, CDR1 is SGHTA, CDR2 FQGTGA. Trimming took 5 bases from V and 7 from J, leaving 14 bases between them. CDR3 DNA sequence: TGTGCCAGCAGCGAAGAGGGATTCGTTGGCTACACCTTC. It translates to CASSEEGFVGYTF.

V is TRBV18 and J is TRBJ1-5; tentative D call: TRBD1 (5 bases). CDR1 and CDR2 from the germline V gene are KGHSH and LQKENI. Deletions cut 8 bases from V and 0 bases from J, with 8 bases between. The CDR3 covers 13 residues. CDR3 in DNA: TGTGCCAGCCGACAGTTTAGCAATCAGCCCCAGCATTTT. The encoded protein is CASRQFSNQPQHF.

This chain connects TRBV5-4 to TRBJ2-2, with TRBD2 as a possible D gene (7 bases). Germline V gene lookup returns CDR1 SGHNT and CDR2 YYREEE (reference sequence). This CDR3 is 16 amino acids long. The V end lost 2 bases, the J end lost 3 bases, and 14 bases lay between the germline ends. The CDR3 reads CASSFTRGPDTGELFF. The CDR3 DNA sequence: TGTGCCAGCAGCTTTACGCGGGGGCCAGACACCGGGGAGCTGTTTTTT.

This clone showed up just a few times. This chain connects TRBV6-5 to TRBJ1-2; D not resolved. There are 15 residues in the CDR3. Trimming took 7 bases from V and 5 from J, leaving 20 bases between them. Germline lookup yields CDR1 MNHEY and CDR2 SVGAGI. DNA for the CDR3: TGTGCCAGCACTCCCTTCCACGGGTCGGCATATGGCTACACCTTC. Translating gives CASTPFHGSAYGYTF.

In its sample, this clone was seen a few times. This chain connects TRBV6-6 to TRBJ2-7, with TRBD1 matching over 8 bases. This CDR3 contains 11 residues. V was pared by 4 bases and J by 13 bases, with 6 bases of the junction left unmatched. Germline CDR1 and CDR2: MNHNY and SVGAGI (reference sequence). CDR3 residues: CASSSLGTGYF. The DNA of the CDR3 is TGTGCCAGCAGTTCTCTCGGGACAGGTTACTTC.

V gene TRBV27 combines with J gene TRBJ2-7; 10 bases line up with TRBD1. The CDR3 runs 16 residues. V was clipped by 4 bases and J by 6 bases; unmatched bases: 12. CDR1 and CDR2 (germline): MNHEY, SMNVEV (reference sequence). In nucleotides, the CDR3 is TGTGCCAGCAGTTCCCCTACCCGGGACAGGGGCGGCGAGCAGTACTTC. Protein: CASSSPTRDRGGEQYF.